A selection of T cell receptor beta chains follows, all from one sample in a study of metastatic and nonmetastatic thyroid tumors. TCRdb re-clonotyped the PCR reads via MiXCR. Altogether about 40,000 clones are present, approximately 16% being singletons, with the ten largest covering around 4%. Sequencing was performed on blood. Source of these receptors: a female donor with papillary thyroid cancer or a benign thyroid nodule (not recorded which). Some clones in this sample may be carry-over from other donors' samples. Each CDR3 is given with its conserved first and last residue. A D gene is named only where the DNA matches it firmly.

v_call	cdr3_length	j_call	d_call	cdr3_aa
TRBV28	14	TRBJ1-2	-	CASRPGGGNYGYTF
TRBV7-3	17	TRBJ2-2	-	CASILPTGCAGTGELFF
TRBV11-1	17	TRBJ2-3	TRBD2	CASSPQWASGRGDTQYF
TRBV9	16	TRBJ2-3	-	CASSARLGVEADTQYF
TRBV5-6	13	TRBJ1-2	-	CASSLGVGPGYTF
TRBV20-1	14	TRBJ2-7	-	CSARGPAGPYEQYF
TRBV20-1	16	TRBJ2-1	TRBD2	CSATLLLAGEYNEQFF
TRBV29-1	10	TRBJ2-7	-	CSVLHVEQYF
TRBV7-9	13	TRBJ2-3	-	CASSLFLSDTQYF
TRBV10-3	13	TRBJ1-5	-	CAIMETDNQPQHF
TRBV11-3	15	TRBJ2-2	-	CASSLWGTNTGELFF
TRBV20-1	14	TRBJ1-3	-	CSAQTGISGNTIYF
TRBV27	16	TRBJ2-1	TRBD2	CVSKTSGTSGYNEQFF
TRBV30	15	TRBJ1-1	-	CAWYNRKLMNTEAFF
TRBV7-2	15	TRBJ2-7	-	CASSLDPGFSYEQYF
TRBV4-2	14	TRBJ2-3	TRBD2	CASSQGLGPDTQYF
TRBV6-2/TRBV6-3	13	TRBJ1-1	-	CATRQLPNTEAFF
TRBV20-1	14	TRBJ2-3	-	CSASRVGGTDTQYF
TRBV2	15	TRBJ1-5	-	CASSVLRGVGQPQHF
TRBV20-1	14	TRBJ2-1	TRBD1	CSATGVASYNEQFF
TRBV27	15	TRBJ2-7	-	CASSPGTRGSYEQYF
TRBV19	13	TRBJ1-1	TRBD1	CASRPTGVTEAFF
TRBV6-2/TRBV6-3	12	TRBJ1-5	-	CASSDRCQPQHF
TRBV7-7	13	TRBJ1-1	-	CASSLELGTEAFF
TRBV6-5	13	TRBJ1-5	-	CASSYSMQGTQHF
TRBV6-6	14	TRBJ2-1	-	CASSYRAGVYEQFF
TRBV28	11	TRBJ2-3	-	CASRIMDTQYF
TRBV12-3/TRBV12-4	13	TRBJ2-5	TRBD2	CASTPGLGETQYF